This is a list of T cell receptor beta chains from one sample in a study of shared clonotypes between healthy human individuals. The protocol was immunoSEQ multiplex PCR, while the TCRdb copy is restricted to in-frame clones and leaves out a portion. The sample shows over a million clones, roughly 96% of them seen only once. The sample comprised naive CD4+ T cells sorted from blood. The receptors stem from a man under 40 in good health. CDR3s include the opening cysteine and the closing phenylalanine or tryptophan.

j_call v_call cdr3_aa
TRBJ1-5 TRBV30 CAWSGGASGNQPQHF
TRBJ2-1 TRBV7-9 CASSLGGLAGVNEQFF
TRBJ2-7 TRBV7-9 CASSHLAGVNEQYF
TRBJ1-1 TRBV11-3 CASSQRGSTEAFF
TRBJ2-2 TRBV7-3 CASSSRGPTGELFF
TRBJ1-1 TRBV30 CAWNIGNTEAFF
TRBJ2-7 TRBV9 CASSVGGPPFYEQYF
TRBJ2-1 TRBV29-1 CSLDEVGLGEQFF
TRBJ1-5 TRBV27 CATGQGYQPQHF
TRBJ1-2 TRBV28 CASTAGGTNYGYTF
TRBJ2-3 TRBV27 CASSPGLAGWTDTQYF
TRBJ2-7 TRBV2 CASTVAGGPAYEQYF
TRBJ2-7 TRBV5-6 CASSRTGNSYEQYF
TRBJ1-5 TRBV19 CASSIDRVQPQHF
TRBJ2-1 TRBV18 CASSPTGYNEQFF
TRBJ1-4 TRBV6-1 CASSEARNTNEKLFF
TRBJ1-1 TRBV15 CATSRDLRILGGRSEAFF
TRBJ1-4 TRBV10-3 CAISQTGATNEKLFF
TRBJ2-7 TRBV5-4 CASSSIAGGKGEQYF
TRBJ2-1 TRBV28 CASLFWASGRGEQFF
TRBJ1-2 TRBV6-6 CAAERRGYGYTF
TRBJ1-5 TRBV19 CASDTGSRQPQHF
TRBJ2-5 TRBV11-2 CASSLVSGPPTQYF
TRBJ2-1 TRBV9 CASSVGSNRIYNEQFF
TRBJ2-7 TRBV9 CASSVGASDSYEQYF
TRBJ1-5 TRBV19 CASSYFRNDQPQHF
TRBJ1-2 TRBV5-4 CASSSGGELNYGYTF
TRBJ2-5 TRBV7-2 CASSTRPGSGETQYF
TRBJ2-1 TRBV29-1 CSVVPWTSGSYNEQFF
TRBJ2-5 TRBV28 CASSRSGTVETQYF
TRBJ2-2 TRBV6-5 CASSLSYGGTGELFF
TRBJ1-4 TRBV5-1 CASSLVSVATNEKLFF